The 27 T cell receptor beta chains in this list originate from one sample, sequenced in a study of blood T cells in healthy people across ages. The use of a sample-barcoded 5' primer and a J-beta primer mix characterized a second PCR of 7 to 11 cycles. TCRdb ran MiXCR on the 5' RACE reads and lists one entry per CDR3 protein. Counted here are under 2,000,000 distinct CDR3 sequences, less than 50% occurring once; the ten biggest clones make up over 2%. Sequencing input: blood. All receptors derive from a woman aged 40 to 50 in good health.

This chain uses TRBV7-2 with TRBJ2-3, with D perhaps matching TRBD2 (6 bases). Deletions cut 10 bases from V and 0 bases from J, with 14 bases between. CDR1 SGHTA and CDR2 FQGNSA come from the germline V gene. The CDR3 spans 14 residues. The CDR3 is CATLDGGSTDTQYF. The CDR3 bases are TGTGCCACCCTAGATGGGGGGAGCACAGATACGCAGTATTTT.

The chain couples TRBV6-2 or TRBV6-3 to TRBJ1-5; D perhaps matches TRBD1 (6 bases). The V end lost 0 bases, the J end lost 6 bases, and 18 bases lay between the germline ends. From germline, CDR1 is MNHEY and CDR2 SVGEGT. The CDR3 covers 17 residues. The CDR3 protein is CASSYSRVEGGFQPQHF. The CDR3 nucleotides read TGTGCCAGCAGTTACTCGAGGGTGGAGGGGGGCTTTCAGCCCCAGCATTTT.

There are a few counts of this clonotype. The gene calls are TRBV20-1 and TRBJ2-5; maybe TRBD2 (5 bases). With 3 bases removed from V and 5 bases from J, the gap between germline ends came to 16 bases. The germline CDR1 and CDR2 sequences are DFQATT and SNEGSKA (reference sequence). CDR3 size: 14 residues. CDR3 coding DNA: TGCAGTGCTAGTTCGAGGGTCCGTAGTGAGACCCAGTACTTC. As protein: CSASSRVRSETQYF.

In its sample, this clonotype was seen a few times. This chain joins TRBV28 and TRBJ2-3; no firm D call. V lost 5 bases and J 2 bases, leaving 5 bases between the germline ends. CDR1 is MDHEN and CDR2 is SYDVKM in the germline V gene. This CDR3 comprises 12 residues. The DNA of the CDR3 is TGTGCCAGCAGTACCCCCACAGATACGCAGTATTTT. Translating gives CASSTPTDTQYF.

The rearrangement links TRBV19 to TRBJ2-3, with D hard to call. The CDR3 is 13 amino acids. V dropped 1 base and J dropped 8 bases, with 10 bases sitting between them. Germline assignment: CDR1 LNHDA and CDR2 SQIVND (reference sequence). The CDR3: CASSIAGRGTQYF. In DNA, the CDR3 is TGTGCCAGTAGTATAGCCGGAAGAGGTACGCAGTATTTT.

The genes are TRBV20-1 and TRBJ2-5; no definite D call. The germline gives CDR1 DFQATT, CDR2 SNEGSKA (reference sequence). The CDR3 has 14 amino acids. V was shortened by 3 bases and J by 0 bases, with 11 bases between the two germline ends. The CDR3 DNA sequence: TGCAGTGCTAGGAACGTTATGTACCAAGAGACCCAGTACTTC. Translated: CSARNVMYQETQYF.

The chain is built from TRBV4-2 and TRBJ2-6, with TRBD2 matching over 14 bases. V gave up 3 bases and J gave up 1 base; unmatched junction bases: 2. Germline CDR1 reads LGHNA; CDR2 reads YNFKEQ. This CDR3 has 18 amino acids. Here the CDR3 reads CASSQRLAGGSGANVLTF. The CDR3 nucleotides read TGTGCCAGCAGCCAGAGACTAGCGGGGGGGTCTGGGGCCAACGTCCTGACTTTC.

This clonotype was counted between two and nine times. The V gene is TRBV27, the J gene TRBJ2-3; 10 nucleotides align to TRBD2. The CDR3 totals 17 residues. Germline lookup yields CDR1 MNHEY and CDR2 SMNVEV (reference sequence). The V gene end was trimmed by 2 bases and the J gene end by 6 bases; junction bases not matched to a gene: 11. CDR3: CASSLSGGGPPADTQYF. In nucleotides, the CDR3 is TGTGCCAGCAGTTTAAGCGGGGGGGGCCCGCCGGCTGATACGCAGTATTTT.

The rearrangement links TRBV14 to TRBJ1-2, with 7 positions matching TRBD1. Unmatched junction bases numbered 12, after V lost 0 bases and J lost 8 bases. The germline gives CDR1 SGHDN, CDR2 FVKESK. The CDR3 contains 16 residues. The CDR3 loop reads CASSQDHHRGSIGYTF. The CDR3 DNA reads TGTGCCAGCAGCCAAGATCACCACAGGGGCTCTATCGGCTACACCTTC. The variable domain in full, completed from reference TRBV14 and TRBJ1-2, reads EAGVTQFPSHSVIEKGQTVTLRCDPISGHDNLYWYRRVMGKEIKFLLHFVKESKQDESGMPNNRFLAERTGGTYSTLKVQPAELEDSGVYFCASSQDHHRGSIGYTFGSGTRLTVV.

The count of this clonotype is one. The chain recombines TRBV6-5 with TRBJ2-3; D gene uncertain. The CDR3 spans 15 residues. Trimming took 7 bases from V and 3 from J, leaving 17 bases between them. Germline CDR1 and CDR2: MNHEY and SVGAGI. CDR3 nucleotides: TGTGCCAGCAAAGGGTTCCCAAGTACGACAGATACGCAGTATTTT. This translates into CASKGFPSTTDTQYF.

The chain couples TRBV6-1 to TRBJ2-4, with TRBD1 matching 12 bases. The germline gives CDR1 MNHNS, CDR2 SASEGT. The CDR3 sequence is 20 residues long. V shed 6 bases and J 1 base; nucleotides not matched to a gene: 16. The CDR3 here is CASRNPMGQGALRAKNIQYF. The CDR3 DNA is TGTGCCAGCAGAAACCCGATGGGACAGGGGGCCCTCAGGGCCAAAAACATTCAGTACTTC.

The chain recombines TRBV7-2 with TRBJ1-5; D possibly corresponds to TRBD1 (5 bases). The CDR3 contains 15 residues. V was shortened by 1 base and J by 7 bases, with 14 bases between the two germline ends. Germline CDR1 reads SGHTA; CDR2 reads FQGNSA. The CDR3 reads CASSLVSGARQPQHF. The CDR3 nucleotides read TGTGCCAGCAGCTTAGTCTCTGGGGCGCGGCAGCCCCAGCATTTT.

The chain couples TRBV12-3 or TRBV12-4 to TRBJ1-6, with 10 bases aligning to TRBD1. The V gene end was trimmed by 4 bases and the J gene end by 6 bases; junction bases not matched to a gene: 3. This CDR3 is built from 15 residues. The CDR3 region has the DNA TGTGCCAGCAGTTCCCGACAGGGGGCTAATTCACCCCTCCACTTT. This codes for CASSSRQGANSPLHF.

The V gene is TRBV24-1, the J gene TRBJ2-3; tentatively, D is TRBD1 (6 bases). Germline V CDR1 and CDR2: KGHDR, SFDVKD. The CDR3 runs to 13 residues. V lost 7 bases and J 3 bases, leaving 10 bases between the germline ends. The CDR3: CATRDQGTDTQYF. The CDR3 bases are TGTGCCACCAGGGACCAGGGGACAGATACGCAGTATTTT.

This clonotype was counted only a few times. This chain uses TRBV4-3 with TRBJ1-4; no definite D call. Germline lookup yields CDR1 LGHNA and CDR2 YSLEER. The V end lost 1 base, the J end lost 0 bases, and 9 bases lay between the germline ends. The CDR3 has 16 amino acids. CDR3: CASSQGPQATNEKLFF. For the CDR3, the DNA is TGCGCCAGCAGCCAAGGGCCCCAGGCAACTAATGAAAAACTGTTTTTT.

This clonotype was found a few times. The V gene is TRBV9, the J gene TRBJ2-7; D tentatively fits TRBD1 or TRBD2 (5 bases each). V was clipped by 2 bases and J by 7 bases, with 16 bases between them. CDR3 length: 14 amino acids. The V gene's germline CDR1 is SGDLS and CDR2 YYNGEE. CDR3 in amino acids: CASSVATGASEQYF. In DNA, the CDR3 is TGTGCCAGCAGCGTCGCGACCGGGGCGTCTGAGCAGTACTTC.

The J gene is TRBJ2-5, the V gene TRBV7-2, with a tentative D call TRBD1 (6 bases). The CDR3 sequence is 16 residues long. V lost 5 bases, J lost 7 bases, and 23 bases lay in between. Germline V CDR1 and CDR2: SGHTA, FQGNSA. The CDR3 here is CASSPVPGASLGTQYF. As DNA, the CDR3 is TGTGCCAGCAGCCCTGTCCCAGGGGCCTCGTTAGGGACCCAGTACTTC.

The gene calls are TRBV5-1 and TRBJ1-1, with D tentatively TRBD1 (5 bases). V lost 1 base, J lost 0 bases, and 13 bases lay in between. The length of the CDR3 is 16 residues. Germline values: CDR1 SGHRS, CDR2 YFSETQ. The chain's CDR3 is CASSLYIWGVNTEAFF. CDR3 in DNA: TGCGCCAGCAGCTTGTACATCTGGGGGGTGAACACTGAAGCTTTCTTT.

The rearrangement uses TRBV7-2 and TRBJ1-1; D gene unclear. This CDR3 is 14 amino acids long. The ends were cut back, 1 base at V and 11 bases at J, with 17 bases in the middle. Per germline, CDR1 SGHTA and CDR2 FQGNSA. CDR3 in DNA: TGTGCCAGCAGCTTAGGTCCGCCAGTCCGTTGGGCTTTCTTT. Protein product: CASSLGPPVRWAFF. The full variable domain, in which reference TRBV7-2 and TRBJ1-1 provide the parts outside the CDR3, is GAGVSQSPSNKVTEKGKDVELRCDPISGHTALYWYRQSLGQGLEFLIYFQGNSAPDKSGLPSDRFSAERTGGSVSTLTIQRTQQEDSAVYLCASSLGPPVRWAFFGQGTRLTVV.

The gene calls are TRBV20-1 and TRBJ2-3; D assignment may be TRBD1 or TRBD2 (5 bases each). From germline, CDR1 is DFQATT and CDR2 SNEGSKA (reference sequence). The CDR3 has 16 amino acids. The V end was cut by 3 bases, the J end by 5 bases, with 21 bases between. CDR3 nucleotide sequence: TGCAGTGCTAGCGAATCCCAGGGACGGTACTTAGATACGCAGTATTTT. It encodes CSASESQGRYLDTQYF.

This chain connects TRBV7-2 to TRBJ1-5; no definite D call. V dropped 5 bases and J dropped 7 bases, with 12 bases sitting between them. The CDR3 length is 13 residues. Per the germline V gene, CDR1 is SGHTA and CDR2 is FQGNSA. The CDR3 sequence: CASSPGPLQPQHF. In DNA, the CDR3 is TGTGCCAGCAGCCCAGGACCTTTACAGCCCCAGCATTTT.

This sequence joins TRBV4-3 and TRBJ1-6; D might be TRBD1 (5 bases). From germline, CDR1 is LGHNA and CDR2 YSLEER. The CDR3 runs 16 residues. V shed 4 bases and J shed 8 bases, with 18 bases lying between them. CDR3 bases: TGCGCCAGCAGCCGCCAGAGAGGGGCGAGGGATTCACCCCTCCACTTT. It is translated as CASSRQRGARDSPLHF.

This clonotype was recorded only once. The chain couples TRBV6-6 to TRBJ2-3; tentatively, D is TRBD2 (6 bases). The CDR3 is 14 residues long. In germline, CDR1 is MNHNY, CDR2 SVGAGI (reference sequence). The V gene lost 5 bases and the J gene lost 8 bases, with 17 bases spanning the gap. The CDR3 loop is CASSAGGGRATQYF. DNA of the CDR3: TGTGCCAGCAGTGCCGGGGGAGGCAGGGCTACGCAGTATTTT.

This clonotype has more than one count but fewer than ten. V gene TRBV4-3 combines with J gene TRBJ2-1; 8 bases align to TRBD2. CDR1 is LGHNA and CDR2 is YSLEER in the germline V gene. J lost 4 bases, V lost 0 bases, and 8 bases had no gene match. This CDR3 is built from 17 residues. CDR3 in amino acids: CASSQDRPSGQYNEQFF. The CDR3 nucleotides are TGCGCCAGCAGCCAAGATCGGCCTAGCGGGCAGTACAATGAGCAGTTCTTC.

This chain links TRBV28 with TRBJ1-4, with 10 bases that match TRBD1. The CDR3 length is 17 residues. In germline, CDR1 is MDHEN, CDR2 SYDVKM. V was clipped by 7 bases and J by 6 bases; unmatched bases: 14. The CDR3, as DNA: TGTGCCAGCACCGAGGTGGGACAGGGGTGGACGGATGAAAAACTGTTTTTT. Its protein product is CASTEVGQGWTDEKLFF. The full variable domain, completed using reference TRBV28 and TRBJ1-4, is DVKVTQSSRYLVKRTGEKVFLECVQDMDHENMFWYRQDPGLGLRLIYFSYDVKMKEKGDIPEGYSVSREKKERFSLILESASTNQTSMYLCASTEVGQGWTDEKLFFGSGTQLSVL.

This chain uses TRBV5-1 with TRBJ2-1, with TRBD1 matching 9 bases. J lost 5 bases, V lost 0 bases, and 6 bases had no gene match. This CDR3 has 16 amino acids. Germline V lookup: CDR1 SGHRS, CDR2 YFSETQ. CDR3: CASSLGGTGPDNEQFF. CDR3 bases: TGCGCCAGCAGCTTGGGTGGGACAGGGCCTGACAATGAGCAGTTCTTC. The complete variable domain, with remaining parts taken from reference TRBV5-1 and TRBJ2-1, reads KAGVTQTPRYLIKTRGQQVTLSCSPISGHRSVSWYQQTPGQGLQFLFEYFSETQRNKGNFPGRFSGRQFSNSRSEMNVSTLELGDSALYLCASSLGGTGPDNEQFFGPGTRLTVL.

This clonotype was counted between two and nine times. The chain recombines TRBV3-1 with TRBJ2-3; D possibly corresponds to TRBD1 (5 bases). There are 16 residues in the CDR3. From germline, CDR1 is LGHDT and CDR2 YNNKEL (reference sequence). With 2 bases removed from V and 2 bases from J, the gap between germline ends came to 14 bases. The chain's CDR3 is CASSQSSGAHTDTQYF. Written as DNA, the CDR3 is TGTGCCAGCAGCCAATCTTCTGGGGCCCACACAGATACGCAGTATTTT.